This T cell receptor (beta chain) was retrieved from a study of CD8 T cells in ankylosing spondylitis. General study results and limits: In ankylosing spondylitis blood, a motif of roughly eight highly homologous TCR beta variants appeared characteristic. Significant enrichment of disease-linked clones was reported in matched ankylosing spondylitis synovial fluid. Relatively rare in peripheral blood, disease-linked clones were also CD8+.

Concerning this clonotype: Its antigen is still unknown.

For TCR beta, libraries came from quantitative 5'-RACE with molecular barcodes. MiXCR was run by TCRdb on the 5' RACE reads, yielding one entry per CDR3 protein. Of about 800,000 distinct CDR3 sequences listed, about 10% were seen once; the top ten hold approximately 0.51%. Between the trimmed V and J ends, which lost 3 bases and 8 bases, there was a span of 25 bases. The CDR3 is 16 amino acids. CDR1 is SQVTM, CDR2 ANQGSEA, per germline. This sequence originates from a male donor with ankylosing spondylitis. The chain employs TRBV29-1 and TRBJ1-2, with D tentatively TRBD1 (5 bases). The sequenced sample was blood, either unsorted or a sorted T cell fraction (not recorded which). This CDR3 is CSVDMGTGVDTGGYTF. CDR3 coding DNA: TGCAGCGTTGATATGGGGACGGGGGTAGACACAGGCGGCTACACCTTC.